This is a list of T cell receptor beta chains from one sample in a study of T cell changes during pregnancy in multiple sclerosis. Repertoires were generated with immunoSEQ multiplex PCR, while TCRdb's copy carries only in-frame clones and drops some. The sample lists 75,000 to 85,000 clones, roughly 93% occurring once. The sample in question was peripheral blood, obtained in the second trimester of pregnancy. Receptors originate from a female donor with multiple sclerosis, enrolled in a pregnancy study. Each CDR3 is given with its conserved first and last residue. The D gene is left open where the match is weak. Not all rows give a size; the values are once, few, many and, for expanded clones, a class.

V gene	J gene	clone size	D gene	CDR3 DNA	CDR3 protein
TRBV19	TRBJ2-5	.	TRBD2	TGTGCCAGTACACAGTCCGGGAGGGAGACCCAGTACTTC	CASTQSGRETQYF
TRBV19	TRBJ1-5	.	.	TGTGCCAGTAGTGACGTCCCCGGGGTCAATCAGCCCCAGCATTTT	CASSDVPGVNQPQHF
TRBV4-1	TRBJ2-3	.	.	TGCGCCAGCAGCCTCCGAGGGTTGAGCACAGATACGCAGTATTTT	CASSLRGLSTDTQYF
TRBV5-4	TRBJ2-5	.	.	TGTGCCAGCAGCACCAGACAGGCAGAGACCCAGTACTTC	CASSTRQAETQYF
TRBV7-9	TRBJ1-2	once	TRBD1	TGTGCCAGCAGCTTAGGACAGGGGGCAGGAGGCTACACCTTC	CASSLGQGAGGYTF
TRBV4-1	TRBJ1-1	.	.	TGCGCCAGCAGCCAAGTAGGCAGGGCTTCTGAAGCTTTCTTT	CASSQVGRASEAFF
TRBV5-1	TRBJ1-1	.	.	TGCGCCAGCAGCTTGAGAGGGATGAACACTGAAGCTTTCTTT	CASSLRGMNTEAFF
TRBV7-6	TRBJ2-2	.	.	TGTGCCAGCAGCTTAATAGGCGGCACCGGGGAGCTGTTTTTT	CASSLIGGTGELFF
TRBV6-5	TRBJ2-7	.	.	TGTGCCAGCAGTTACTCGGGGGCCCCCACCTACGAGCAGTACTTC	CASSYSGAPTYEQYF
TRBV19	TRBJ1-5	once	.	TGTGCCAGTAGTATTTCGGGGGTTTCTACCAATCAGCCCCAGCATTTT	CASSISGVSTNQPQHF
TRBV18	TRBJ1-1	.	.	TGTGCCAGCTCACCCGTCAATGGACAGAGAAACACTGAAGCTTTCTTT	CASSPVNGQRNTEAFF
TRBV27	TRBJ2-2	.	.	TGTGCCAGCAGTTTATCGATGCCTTGGGACAGGGCTCAACTAGCGGGAACCGGGGAGCTGTTTTTT	CASSLSMPWDRAQLAGTGELFF
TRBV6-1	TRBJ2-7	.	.	TGTGCCAGCAGTGAAGCGTTGGGACACCCCTACGAGCAGTACTTC	CASSEALGHPYEQYF
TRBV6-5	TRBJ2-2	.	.	TGTGCCAGCACGAGTGCCGGGGAGCTGTTTTTT	CASTSAGELFF
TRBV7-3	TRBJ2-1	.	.	TGTGCCAGCAGCCCCTCGGACAGCTTAGACAATGAGCAGTTCTTC	CASSPSDSLDNEQFF
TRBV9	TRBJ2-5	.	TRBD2	TGTGCCAGCAGCCTAGCGGGGTTCGGAGAGACCCAGTACTTC	CASSLAGFGETQYF
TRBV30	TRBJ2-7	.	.	TGTGCCTGGAGTGTAAATTTTCTAGCCAGCATGGACGAGCAGTACTTC	CAWSVNFLASMDEQYF
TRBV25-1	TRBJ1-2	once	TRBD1	TGTGCCAGCAGTAATCCGGGACAGGGAGGTGGCTACACCTTC	CASSNPGQGGGYTF